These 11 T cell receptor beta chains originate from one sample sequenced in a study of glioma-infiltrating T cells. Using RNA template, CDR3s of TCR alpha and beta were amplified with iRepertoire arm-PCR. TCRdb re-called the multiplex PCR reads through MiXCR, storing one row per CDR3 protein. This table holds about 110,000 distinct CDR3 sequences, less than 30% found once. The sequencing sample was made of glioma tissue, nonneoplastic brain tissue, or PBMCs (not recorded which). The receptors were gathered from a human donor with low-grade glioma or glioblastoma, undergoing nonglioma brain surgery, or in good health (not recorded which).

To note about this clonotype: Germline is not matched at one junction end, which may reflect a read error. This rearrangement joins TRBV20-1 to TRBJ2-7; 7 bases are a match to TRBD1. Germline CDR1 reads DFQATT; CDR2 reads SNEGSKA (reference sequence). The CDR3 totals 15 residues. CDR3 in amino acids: CSAIASWTGPYEQYF. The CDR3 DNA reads TGCAGTGCTATTGCGTCCTGGACAGGCCCCTATGAGCAGTACTTC.

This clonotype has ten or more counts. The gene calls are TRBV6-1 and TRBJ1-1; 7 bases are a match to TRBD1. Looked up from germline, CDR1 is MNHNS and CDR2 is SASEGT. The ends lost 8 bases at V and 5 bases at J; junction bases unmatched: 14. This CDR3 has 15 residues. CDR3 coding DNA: TGTGCCAGCCGGAGGGGGAACAGGGGAGGGACTGAAGCTTTCTTT. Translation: CASRRGNRGGTEAFF.

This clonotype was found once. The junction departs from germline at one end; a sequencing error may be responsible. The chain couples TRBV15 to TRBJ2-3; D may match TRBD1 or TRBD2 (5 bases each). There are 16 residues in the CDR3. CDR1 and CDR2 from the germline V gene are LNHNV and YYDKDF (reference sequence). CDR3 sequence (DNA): TGTGCCATCAGCAGAGCATCAGGGCAGGGCCGGGATAGGCAGTATTTT. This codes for CAISRASGQGRDRQYF. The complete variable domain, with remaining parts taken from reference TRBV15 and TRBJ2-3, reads DAMVIQNPRYQVTQFGKPVTLSCSQTLNHNVMYWYQQKSSQAPKLLFHYYDKDFNNEADTPDNFQSRRPNTSFCFLDIRSPGLGDTAMYLCAISRASGQGRDRQYFGPGTRLTVL.

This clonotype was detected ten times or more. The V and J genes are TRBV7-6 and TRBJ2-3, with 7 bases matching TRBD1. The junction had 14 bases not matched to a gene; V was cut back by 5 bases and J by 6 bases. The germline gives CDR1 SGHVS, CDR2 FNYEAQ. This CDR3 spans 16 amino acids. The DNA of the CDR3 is TGTGCCAGCAGCCCCCAGAACAGGGGCCTCGGGGATACGCAGTATTTT. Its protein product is CASSPQNRGLGDTQYF.

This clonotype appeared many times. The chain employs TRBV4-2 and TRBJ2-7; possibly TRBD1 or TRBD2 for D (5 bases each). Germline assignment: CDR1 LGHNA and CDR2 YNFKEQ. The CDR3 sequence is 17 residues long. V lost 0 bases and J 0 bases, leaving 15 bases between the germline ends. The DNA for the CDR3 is TGTGCCAGCAGCCAAGATTTGGGACCGCTACTCTCCTACGAGCAGTACTTC. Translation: CASSQDLGPLLSYEQYF.

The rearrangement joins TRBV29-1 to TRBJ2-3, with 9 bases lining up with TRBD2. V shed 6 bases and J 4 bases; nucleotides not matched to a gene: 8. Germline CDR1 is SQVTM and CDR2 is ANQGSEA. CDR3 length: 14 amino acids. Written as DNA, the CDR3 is TGCAGCGTCTCTTCGCGGGAGGGGGCAGATACGCAGTATTTT. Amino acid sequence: CSVSSREGADTQYF.

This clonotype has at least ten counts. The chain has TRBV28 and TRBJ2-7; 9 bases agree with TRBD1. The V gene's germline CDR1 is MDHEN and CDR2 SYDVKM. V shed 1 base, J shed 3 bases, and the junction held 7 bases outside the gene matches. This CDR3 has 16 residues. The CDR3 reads CASSLLGQGKNYEQYF. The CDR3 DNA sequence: TGTGCCAGCAGTTTATTGGGACAGGGAAAAAACTACGAGCAGTACTTC.

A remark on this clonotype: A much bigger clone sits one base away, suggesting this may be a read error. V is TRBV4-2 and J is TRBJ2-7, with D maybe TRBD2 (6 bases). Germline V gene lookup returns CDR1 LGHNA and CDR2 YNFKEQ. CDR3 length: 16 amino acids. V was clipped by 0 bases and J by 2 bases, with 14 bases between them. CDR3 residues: CASSQDFGSATYEQYF. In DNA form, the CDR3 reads TGTGCCAGCAGCCAAGATTTCGGGAGTGCAACCTACGAGCAGTACTTC.

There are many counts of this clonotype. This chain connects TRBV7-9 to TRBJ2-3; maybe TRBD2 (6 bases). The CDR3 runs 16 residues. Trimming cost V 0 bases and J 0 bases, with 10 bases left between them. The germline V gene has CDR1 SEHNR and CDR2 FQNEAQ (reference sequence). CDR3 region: CASSLARRESTDTQYF. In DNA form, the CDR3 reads TGTGCCAGCAGCTTAGCGCGGCGGGAAAGCACAGATACGCAGTATTTT.

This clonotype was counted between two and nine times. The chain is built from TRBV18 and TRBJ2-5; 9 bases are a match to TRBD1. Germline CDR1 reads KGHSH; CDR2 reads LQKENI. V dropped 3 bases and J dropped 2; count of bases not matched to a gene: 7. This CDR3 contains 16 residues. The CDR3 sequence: CASSPTRTGAQETQYF. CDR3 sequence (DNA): TGTGCCAGCTCACCTACACGGACAGGGGCTCAAGAGACCCAGTACTTC.

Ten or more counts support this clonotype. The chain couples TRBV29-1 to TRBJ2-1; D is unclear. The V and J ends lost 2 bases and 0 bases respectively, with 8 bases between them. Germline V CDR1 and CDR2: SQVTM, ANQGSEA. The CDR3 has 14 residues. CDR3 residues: CSVEKGFSYNEQFF. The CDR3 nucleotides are TGCAGCGTTGAAAAAGGGTTCTCCTACAATGAGCAGTTCTTC.